This is a list of T cell receptor beta chains from one sample in a study of blood T cells in healthy people across ages. MiXCR, run by TCRdb on the 5' RACE reads, gives a single entry per CDR3 protein. Of 700,000 to 900,000 distinct CDR3 sequences in the sample, 53% are singletons; the top ten hold about 38%. Sequenced material: blood. All receptors come from a man older than 75 in good health. CDR3s include the opening cysteine and the closing phenylalanine or tryptophan. Each record gives: V gene, J gene, clone size, CDR3 protein. A row's size may be missing; if present it is once, few, many or a size class.

V: TRBV7-8; J: TRBJ1-1; size: NA; CDR3: CVSTLGSAANTEAFF
V: TRBV19; J: TRBJ2-1; size: NA; CDR3: CASSIVASGEQFF
V: TRBV4-1; J: TRBJ2-7; size: NA; CDR3: CASSQGISSEQYF
V: TRBV3-1; J: TRBJ2-1; size: few; CDR3: CASSQGRLSYNEQFF
V: TRBV6-5; J: TRBJ2-1; size: NA; CDR3: CASSYEGSEQFF
V: TRBV7-9; J: NA; size: few; CDR3: CASSFRLAGGPRIYEQYF
V: TRBV5-1; J: TRBJ2-7; size: NA; CDR3: CASSKDSSSHEQYF
V: TRBV18; J: TRBJ2-1; size: NA; CDR3: CASSPPGQVEQFF
V: TRBV12-3/TRBV12-4; J: TRBJ2-4; size: NA; CDR3: CASSLAGTGIAKNIQYF
V: TRBV12-3/TRBV12-4; J: TRBJ1-2; size: NA; CDR3: CASSLGQGADGYTF
V: TRBV20-1; J: TRBJ2-3; size: NA; CDR3: CSATLGLAGEGYAYF
V: TRBV29-1; J: NA; size: NA; CDR3: CSVGLSSYNEQYF
V: TRBV20-1; J: TRBJ2-5; size: NA; CDR3: CSAQKGLAYYNEQYF
V: TRBV21-1; J: TRBJ1-6; size: NA; CDR3: CASLWPLHF
V: TRBV4-1; J: TRBJ2-7; size: few; CDR3: CASSQEGTSGLYEQYF
V: TRBV2; J: TRBJ1-2; size: few; CDR3: CASSDDRANYGYTF
V: TRBV7-9; J: TRBJ2-3; size: few; CDR3: CASRGGLAGTIGWTDTQYF
V: TRBV28; J: TRBJ1-4; size: few; CDR3: CASRTSAEKLFF
V: TRBV7-2; J: TRBJ2-1; size: many; CDR3: CASSLWVSGNNEQFF
V: TRBV25-1; J: NA; size: few; CDR3: CASTAVGLAGITYEQYF
V: TRBV29-1; J: TRBJ2-7; size: NA; CDR3: CSVAPGGHEQYF
V: TRBV11-2; J: TRBJ1-2; size: NA; CDR3: CASSLTGATNYGYTF
V: TRBV5-1; J: TRBJ2-3; size: few; CDR3: CASSRTPGLAGVPDTQYF
V: TRBV10-2; J: TRBJ1-1; size: few; CDR3: CASSDRTGHNTEAFF
V: TRBV28; J: TRBJ2-5; size: NA; CDR3: CASSFSRQTQYF
V: TRBV27; J: TRBJ2-6; size: NA; CDR3: CASGVPGAGANVLTF
V: TRBV10-3; J: TRBJ2-3; size: NA; CDR3: CAISESQAVTDTQYF
V: TRBV7-3; J: NA; size: NA; CDR3: CTSSQNPGGFYEQYF
V: TRBV29-1; J: TRBJ1-5; size: NA; CDR3: CSALVVQRGGIDNQPQHF
V: TRBV7-2; J: TRBJ1-2; size: NA; CDR3: CASSFRPGQGALGYTF
V: TRBV24-1; J: TRBJ2-1; size: many; CDR3: CATSRGTGKFF
V: TRBV10-3; J: TRBJ2-1; size: NA; CDR3: CAISEGLAPYNEQFF
V: TRBV5-6; J: TRBJ1-2; size: NA; CDR3: CASSSTIGGYTF
V: TRBV2; J: TRBJ1-2; size: NA; CDR3: CASSEHQANYGYTF
V: TRBV29-1; J: TRBJ2-1; size: few; CDR3: CSVVRGTSYNEQFF
V: TRBV5-1; J: TRBJ2-7; size: NA; CDR3: CASSLADGPWDEQYF
V: TRBV27; J: TRBJ1-1; size: few; CDR3: CASSLRLTLNTEAFF
V: TRBV2; J: TRBJ2-4; size: NA; CDR3: CASSRDRGDIQYF
V: TRBV25-1; J: TRBJ2-4; size: NA; CDR3: CASSVDRAREQYF
V: TRBV28; J: TRBJ2-1; size: NA; CDR3: CASRGQGSSGYLFEQFF
V: TRBV11-2; J: TRBJ2-5; size: few; CDR3: CASSTIAGASETQYF
V: TRBV7-9; J: TRBJ2-5; size: NA; CDR3: CASSLGLGPQETQYF
V: TRBV5-1; J: TRBJ1-6; size: NA; CDR3: CASSPGLTTNNSPLHF
V: TRBV29-1; J: TRBJ1-1; size: NA; CDR3: CSVAGRLGDTEAFF
V: TRBV7-2; J: TRBJ2-7; size: many; CDR3: CASSELAGYEQYF
V: TRBV11-1; J: TRBJ1-1; size: NA; CDR3: CASSLEVDTEAFF
V: TRBV5-1; J: TRBJ1-2; size: few; CDR3: CASSTSGPDFRGYTF
V: TRBV29-1; J: TRBJ2-1; size: many; CDR3: CSVVGAGTFHEQFF
V: TRBV27; J: TRBJ2-1; size: once; CDR3: CASSFLRLAGGRGNEQFF
V: TRBV25-1; J: TRBJ1-2; size: many; CDR3: CASSETPRTDSSYGYTF
V: TRBV28; J: TRBJ1-5; size: NA; CDR3: CASSYYLQGHQPQHF
V: TRBV24-1; J: TRBJ2-6; size: NA; CDR3: CATSAPGANVLTF
V: TRBV2; J: TRBJ2-1; size: NA; CDR3: CASSEEGEQFF
V: TRBV7-9; J: TRBJ2-1; size: few; CDR3: CASSSSTYNEQFF